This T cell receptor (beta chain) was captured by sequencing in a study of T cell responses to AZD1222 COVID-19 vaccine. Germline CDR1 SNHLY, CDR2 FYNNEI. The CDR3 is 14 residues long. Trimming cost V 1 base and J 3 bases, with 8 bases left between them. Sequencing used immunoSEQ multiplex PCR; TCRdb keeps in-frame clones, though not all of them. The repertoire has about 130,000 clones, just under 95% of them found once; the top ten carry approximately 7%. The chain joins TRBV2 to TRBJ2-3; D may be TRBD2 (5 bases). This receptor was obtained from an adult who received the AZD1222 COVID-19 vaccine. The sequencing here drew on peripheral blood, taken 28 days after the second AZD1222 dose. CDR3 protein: CASSEGTGTDTQYF. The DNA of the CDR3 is TGTGCCAGCAGTGAAGGGACGGGGACAGATACGCAGTATTTT.